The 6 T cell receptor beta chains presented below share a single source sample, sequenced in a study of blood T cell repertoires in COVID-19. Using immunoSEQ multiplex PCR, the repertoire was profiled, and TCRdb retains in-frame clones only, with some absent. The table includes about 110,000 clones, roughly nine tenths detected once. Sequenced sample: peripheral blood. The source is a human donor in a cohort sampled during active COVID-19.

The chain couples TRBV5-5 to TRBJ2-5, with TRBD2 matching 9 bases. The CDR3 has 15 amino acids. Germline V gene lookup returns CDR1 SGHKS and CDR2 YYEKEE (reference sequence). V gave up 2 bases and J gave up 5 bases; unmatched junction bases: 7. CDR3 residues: CASSFPGTSWETQYF. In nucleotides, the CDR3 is TGTGCCAGCAGCTTTCCCGGGACTAGCTGGGAGACCCAGTACTTC. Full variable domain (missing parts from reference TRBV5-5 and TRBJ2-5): DAGVTQSPTHLIKTRGQQVTLRCSPISGHKSVSWYQQVLGQGPQFIFQYYEKEERGRGNFPDRFSARQFPNYSSELNVNALLLGDSALYLCASSFPGTSWETQYFGPGTRLLVL.

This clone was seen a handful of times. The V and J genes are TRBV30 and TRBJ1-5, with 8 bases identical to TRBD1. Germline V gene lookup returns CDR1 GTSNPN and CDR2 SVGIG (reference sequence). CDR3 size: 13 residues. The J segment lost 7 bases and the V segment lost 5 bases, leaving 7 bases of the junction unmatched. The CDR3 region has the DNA TGTGCCTGGGACGGACAGGGCGGACAGCCCCAGCATTTT. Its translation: CAWDGQGGQPQHF.

DNA of the CDR3: TGTGCCAGCAGCTACCTTAACACCGGGGAGCTGTTTTTT. Residues: CASSYLNTGELFF. The chain recombines TRBV28 with TRBJ2-2; D unresolved. This CDR3 contains 13 residues. V was cut by 6 bases and J by 2 bases, with 7 bases left in between. Germline CDR1 and CDR2: MDHEN and SYDVKM.

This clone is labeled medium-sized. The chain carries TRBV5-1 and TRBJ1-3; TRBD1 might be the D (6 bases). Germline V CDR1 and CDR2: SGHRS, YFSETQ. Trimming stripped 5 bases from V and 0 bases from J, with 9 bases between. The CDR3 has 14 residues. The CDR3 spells CASSPGVSGNTIYF. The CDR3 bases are TGCGCCAGCAGTCCAGGGGTCTCTGGAAACACCATATATTTT.

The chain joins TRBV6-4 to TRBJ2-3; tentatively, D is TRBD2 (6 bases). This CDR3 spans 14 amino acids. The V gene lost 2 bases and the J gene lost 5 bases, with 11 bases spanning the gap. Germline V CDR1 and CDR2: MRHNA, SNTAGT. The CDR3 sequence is CASSDRGGVDTQYF. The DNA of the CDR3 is TGTGCCAGCAGTGACCGGGGCGGGGTAGATACGCAGTATTTT.

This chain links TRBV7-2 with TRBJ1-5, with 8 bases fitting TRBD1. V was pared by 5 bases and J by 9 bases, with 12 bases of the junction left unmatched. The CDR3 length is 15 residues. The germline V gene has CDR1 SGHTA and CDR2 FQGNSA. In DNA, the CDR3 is TGTGCCAGCAGCCTGGACAGGGCTCTAGGTCGGCCCCAGCATTTT. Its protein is CASSLDRALGRPQHF.